One sample yielded the 16 T cell receptor beta chains listed below, sequenced in a study of blood T cell repertoires in COVID-19. The assay was immunoSEQ multiplex PCR, and TCRdb's table has in-frame clones only and misses some. Among 65,000 to 85,000 clones, around 90% were seen once, and the ten largest hold approximately 10%. The specimen was peripheral blood. These receptors all stem from a woman aged 18-35 years with acute or convalescent COVID-19.

The gene calls are TRBV4-1 and TRBJ1-1, with D tentatively TRBD1 (5 bases). Trimming left V 1 base short and J 6 bases short, with 12 bases between. The CDR3 totals 14 residues. In germline, CDR1 is MGHRA, CDR2 YSYEKL. The CDR3 reads CASSQVSGYAEAFF. Written as DNA, the CDR3 is TGCGCCAGCAGCCAAGTTTCAGGGTACGCTGAAGCTTTCTTT.

The V call is TRBV19, the J call TRBJ1-2; 8 bases are shared with TRBD1. Germline assignment: CDR1 LNHDA and CDR2 SQIVND (reference sequence). V lost 2 bases, J lost 7 bases, and 3 bases stayed unmatched. CDR3 size: 13 residues. CDR3 in amino acids: CASSIQGALGYTF. CDR3 nucleotides: TGTGCCAGTAGTATACAGGGGGCGCTTGGCTACACCTTC.

This clone was counted a single time. The CDR3 nucleotides are TGTGCCAGCAGTCCACTAGCGGGGGGGCTTGGCGGGGAGCTGTTTTTT. Protein sequence: CASSPLAGGLGGELFF. The rearrangement links TRBV27 to TRBJ2-2; 13 nucleotides agree with TRBD2. The CDR3 is 16 amino acids. J lost 7 bases, V lost 5 bases, and 7 bases had no gene match. Germline CDR1 and CDR2: MNHEY and SMNVEV (reference sequence).

The V gene is TRBV6-5, the J gene TRBJ1-6, with a weak D call TRBD1 (6 bases). Germline values: CDR1 MNHEY, CDR2 SVGAGI. This CDR3 contains 13 residues. Trimming pared 1 base from V and 9 bases from J, leaving 7 bases between. The DNA for the CDR3 is TGTGCCAGCAGTTACTTACAGGGTTCACCCCTCCACTTT. As protein: CASSYLQGSPLHF.

This chain uses TRBV21-1 with TRBJ2-7; the tabulated D call, TRBD1, remains unverified against the DNA. TRBV21-1 is tagged as a pseudogene. The length of the CDR3 is 19 residues. CDR3: CASSKTSPADTLPYYEQYF. In DNA form, the CDR3 reads TGTGCCAGCAGCAAGACGAGTCCCGCGGACACACTCCCGTACTACGAGCAGTACTTC.

This chain uses TRBV15 with TRBJ1-2; no clear D. Germline CDR1 is LNHNV and CDR2 is YYDKDF (reference sequence). Trimming pared 0 bases from V and 4 bases from J, leaving 9 bases between. The CDR3 loop spans 14 amino acids. CDR3 region: CATSRDARPYGYTF. In DNA form, the CDR3 reads TGTGCCACCAGCAGAGATGCGCGTCCCTATGGCTACACCTTC.

This sequence joins TRBV2 and TRBJ1-2; D is uncertain. The germline V and J ends were trimmed by 2 bases and 13 bases, with 11 bases remaining between them. Germline values: CDR1 SNHLY, CDR2 FYNNEI. The CDR3 spans 11 residues. The CDR3 DNA reads TGTGCCAGCAGTGAACAGAGGGATGGCACCTTC. Residues: CASSEQRDGTF. The full variable domain, completed using reference TRBV2 and TRBJ1-2, is EPEVTQTPSHQVTQMGQEVILRCVPISNHLYFYWYRQILGQKVEFLVSFYNNEISEKSEIFDDQFSVERPDGSNFTLKIRSTKLEDSAMYFCASSEQRDGTFGSGTRLTVV.

The chain carries TRBV3-1 (or the pseudogene TRBV3-2) and TRBJ1-1; D unclear. Germline loops: CDR1 LGHDT, CDR2 YNNKEL (reference sequence). The CDR3 length is 16 residues. V dropped 3 bases and J dropped 0 bases, with 14 bases sitting between them. CDR3 coding DNA: TGTGCCAGCAGCCAGCTTTACGGCAGGATGAACACTGAAGCTTTCTTT. It codes for CASSQLYGRMNTEAFF.

The J gene is TRBJ1-4, the V gene TRBV4-1; tentatively, D is TRBD1 (6 bases). CDR1 is MGHRA, CDR2 YSYEKL, per germline. The V and J ends lost 2 bases and 7 bases respectively, with 8 bases between them. The CDR3 length is 13 residues. CDR3 DNA sequence: TGCGCCAGCAGCCAAACCAGGGGTGAAAAACTGTTTTTT. Amino acid sequence: CASSQTRGEKLFF.

In this sample, this clone turned up once. V and J are TRBV7-2 and TRBJ2-3; TRBD2 matches 13 bases. V trimming: 6 bases; J trimming: 6 bases; junction bases outside the gene matches: 6. In germline, CDR1 is SGHTA, CDR2 FQGNSA. The CDR3 contains 15 residues. The CDR3 spells CASRIGLAGADTQYF. Written as DNA, the CDR3 is TGTGCCAGCAGAATCGGACTAGCGGGAGCGGATACGCAGTATTTT.

V and J are TRBV6-6 and TRBJ1-5, with 7 bases fitting TRBD1. CDR3 length: 13 residues. Germline CDR1 is MNHNY and CDR2 is SVGAGI (reference sequence). V lost 2 bases, J lost 5 bases, and 0 bases stayed unmatched. The CDR3 region has the DNA TGTGCCAGCAGTTACCAGGGGGATCAGCCCCAGCATTTT. This translates into CASSYQGDQPQHF.

V gene TRBV10-2 combines with J gene TRBJ1-2; D is possibly TRBD1 (5 bases). This CDR3 has 15 amino acids. CDR1 WSHSY and CDR2 SAAADI come from the germline V gene. Between the trimmed V and J ends, which lost 1 base and 0 bases, there was a span of 9 bases. CDR3 sequence: CASSEFATANYGYTF. The CDR3 DNA sequence: TGCGCCAGCAGTGAGTTTGCGACAGCTAACTATGGCTACACCTTC.

The chain joins TRBV19 to TRBJ2-1, with TRBD2 matching 7 bases. There are 16 residues in the CDR3. Trimming at V came to 7 bases and at J to 0 bases, leaving 9 bases not matched to a gene. Germline values: CDR1 LNHDA, CDR2 SQIVND (reference sequence). In nucleotides, the CDR3 is TGTGCCAGTACCTCAAACGGGGGGTTCTCCTACAATGAGCAGTTCTTC. Translation gives CASTSNGGFSYNEQFF.

This sequence joins TRBV5-6 and TRBJ2-5, with 7 bases that match TRBD2. The CDR3 consists of 17 residues. Looked up from germline, CDR1 is SGHDT and CDR2 is YYEEEE. The ends lost 4 bases at V and 1 base at J; junction bases unmatched: 13. The CDR3: CASSALLSGEPQETQYF. The DNA of the CDR3 is TGTGCCAGCAGCGCCCTTTTGAGCGGGGAGCCCCAAGAGACCCAGTACTTC.

This chain joins TRBV5-5 and TRBJ1-2; D is undetermined. The CDR3 runs to 13 residues. Trimming removed 0 bases from V and 5 bases from J, with 8 bases in between. Germline V gives CDR1 SGHKS, CDR2 YYEKEE (reference sequence). CDR3 residues: CASSLGQDYGYTF. The CDR3 nucleotides read TGTGCCAGCAGCTTGGGACAAGATTATGGCTACACCTTC.

This clone was picked up one time. For the CDR3, the DNA is TGTGCCAGCAGCACCCACAGGGCCGGGGAGCTGTTTTTT. This encodes CASSTHRAGELFF. This sequence joins TRBV7-2 and TRBJ2-2, with D possibly being TRBD1 (6 bases). This CDR3 is 13 amino acids long. Per germline, CDR1 SGHTA and CDR2 FQGNSA. V lost 5 bases and J 6 bases, leaving 10 bases between the germline ends.